A selection of T cell receptor beta chains follows, all from one sample in a study of cytomegalovirus exposure and HLA in healthy donors. Assay used: immunoSEQ multiplex PCR; TCRdb lists only in-frame clones, some missing. Of approximately 46,000 clones in the sample, 93% were seen once. Sequencing was carried out using PBMCs. These receptor sequences come from a woman aged 18 to 35 in good health and CMV-seronegative. Both conserved end residues are part of each CDR3. The D gene is left open where the match is weak. Not all rows give a size; the values are once, few, many and, for expanded clones, a class.

NA	TRBD1	TRBV27	TRBJ1-2	TGTGCCAGCAGTTTAGGGACAGGGTATTCGGGAGGCTACACCTTC	CASSLGTGYSGGYTF
NA	TRBD2	TRBV28	TRBJ2-4	TGTGCCAGCAGTTTGACTAGCGGGGGGGGTGTAGCCAAAAACATTCAGTACTTC	CASSLTSGGGVAKNIQYF
NA	NA	TRBV5-4	TRBJ1-4	TGTGCCAGCAGCTCAGGGGTATTTGGAGAAAAACTGTTTTTT	CASSSGVFGEKLFF
NA	TRBD1	TRBV11-2	TRBJ1-1	TGTGCCAGCAGCTTGGGACAGGGTCCCACTGAAGCTTTCTTT	CASSLGQGPTEAFF
NA	NA	TRBV4-1	TRBJ2-5	TGCGCCAGCAGCCAAGGTCGAGGAATCCAAGAGACCCAGTACTTC	CASSQGRGIQETQYF
once	TRBD1	TRBV18	TRBJ1-6	TGTGCCAGCTCACCAACGGGACAGGATTATTCACCCCTCCACTTT	CASSPTGQDYSPLHF
NA	NA	TRBV30	TRBJ2-1	TGTGCCTGGAAGGGGATCGTTGGTGACAATGAGCAGTTCTTC	CAWKGIVGDNEQFF
NA	TRBD1	TRBV27	TRBJ1-5	TGTGCCAGCAGCCCCGGGACAGGGGGTGTTCAGCCCCAGCATTTT	CASSPGTGGVQPQHF
NA	NA	TRBV29-1	TRBJ1-1	TGCAGCCCACCCGCTAGGGGGTACACTGAAGCTTTCTTT	CSPPARGYTEAFF
NA	TRBD1	TRBV13	TRBJ2-7	TGTGCCAGCAGCTTGAGGGGGCTCGACGAGCAGTACTTC	CASSLRGLDEQYF
NA	NA	TRBV4-1	TRBJ1-6	TGCGCCAGCAGCCAAGAGTTGGGTTTGACAGTCTCCTATAATTCACCCCTCCACTTT	CASSQELGLTVSYNSPLHF
NA	NA	TRBV10-3	TRBJ2-2	TGTGCCATCGACTCCGGAGCGGGTAGCACCGGGGAGCTGTTTTTT	CAIDSGAGSTGELFF
few	NA	TRBV6-6	TRBJ1-2	TGTGCCAGCAGTTACTCCGAGAATAACTATGGCTACACCTTC	CASSYSENNYGYTF
NA	NA	TRBV2	TRBJ2-5	TGTGCCAGCAAACAGGGACCCCAAGAGACCCAGTACTTC	CASKQGPQETQYF
NA	NA	TRBV5-6	TRBJ2-7	TGTGCCAGCAGCTTGGCACAGCCATACGAGCAGTACTTC	CASSLAQPYEQYF
NA	TRBD2	TRBV28	TRBJ2-1	TGTGCCAGCAGTTCGCCACGACTAGCGGGAGTCGACAATGAGCAGTTCTTC	CASSSPRLAGVDNEQFF
NA	TRBD1	TRBV5-1	TRBJ1-4	TGCGCCAGCAGCTGGGGACAGGGCCCAACTAATGAAAAACTGTTTTTT	CASSWGQGPTNEKLFF
NA	NA	TRBV4-1	TRBJ1-3	TGCGCCAGCAGCCAACGCCAGGGTGGTGGAAACACCATATATTTT	CASSQRQGGGNTIYF
NA	NA	TRBV28	TRBJ1-1	TGTGCCAGCAGTGAGACAGAGAACACTGAAGCTTTCTTT	CASSETENTEAFF
NA	TRBD1	TRBV28	TRBJ1-2	TGTGCCAGCAGTTCATCGGGACAGGGCTATGGCTACACCTTC	CASSSSGQGYGYTF
NA	NA	TRBV6-5	TRBJ1-1	TGTGCCAGCAGTTACCGAGGACAGATAACTGAAGCTTTCTTT	CASSYRGQITEAFF
NA	TRBD1	TRBV7-9	TRBJ1-1	TGTGCCAGCAGCGATGACAGGGGGCTTGGGACTGAAGCTTTCTTT	CASSDDRGLGTEAFF
NA	TRBD1	TRBV28	TRBJ1-2	TGTGCCACGTTCATAACAGGGGGGGAGGGTATTAACTATGGCTACACCTTC	CATFITGGEGINYGYTF
NA	NA	TRBV10-1	TRBJ1-1	TGCGCCAGCAGTGAGTCAAGTACGGGGATAGAAGCTTTCTTT	CASSESSTGIEAFF
NA	TRBD1	TRBV6-1	TRBJ2-3	TGTGCCAGCAGTGGCAGGACAGGGGTAGATACGCAGTATTTT	CASSGRTGVDTQYF
NA	TRBD1	TRBV6-5	TRBJ1-5	TGTGCCAGCAGTCCGGACAGGAGAAGTCAGCCCCAGCATTTT	CASSPDRRSQPQHF
NA	NA	TRBV19	TRBJ1-5	TGTGCCAGTAGCAAAAAAAGACAGGCCAGCAATCAGCCCCAGCATTTT	CASSKKRQASNQPQHF
NA	TRBD2	TRBV7-8	TRBJ2-3	TGTGCCAGCAGCTTAGGGGGGGGTAGCGGAATAAGCACAGATACGCAGTATTTT	CASSLGGGSGISTDTQYF
once	TRBD2	TRBV7-2	TRBJ2-1	TGTGCCAGCACCGGGGGGACTAGCGTCGTAGATGAGCAGTTCTTC	CASTGGTSVVDEQFF
NA	TRBD2	TRBV29-1	TRBJ2-1	TGCAGCGCCCTACCGCGGACTAGCGGGAGTACCTCCTACAATGAGCAGTTCTTC	CSALPRTSGSTSYNEQFF
NA	NA	TRBV2	TRBJ1-2	TGTGCCAGCAGTGAAGCAAGCGGGGTGTTTGGTTTTGGCTACACCTTC	CASSEASGVFGFGYTF
medium-sized	NA	TRBV6-5	TRBJ2-1	TGTGCCAGCAGTGTGAACAGATACAATGAGCAGTTCTTC	CASSVNRYNEQFF
NA	NA	TRBV19	TRBJ2-1	TGTGCCAGTAGTGGGGGTAGCGGCAGCTCCTACAATGAGCAGTTCTTC	CASSGGSGSSYNEQFF
NA	NA	TRBV2	TRBJ1-3	TGTGCCAGCAGTGAAAAAGGAGCGGAACAGCTTCACTCTGGAAACACCATATATTTT	CASSEKGAEQLHSGNTIYF
NA	TRBD2	TRBV10-1	TRBJ2-1	TGCGCCAGCAGTGACGAGCGGGAAGCAAATGGGCAGTTCTTC	CASSDEREANGQFF
NA	NA	TRBV18	TRBJ1-1	TGTGCCAGCTCCCTTGGACACGAGAACACTGAAGCTTTCTTT	CASSLGHENTEAFF
NA	TRBD2	TRBV7-9	TRBJ2-3	TGTGCCAGCAGCTTATCTACTAGCGGGGCGACAGATACGCAGTATTTT	CASSLSTSGATDTQYF
NA	TRBD2	TRBV19	TRBJ2-2	TGTGCCACGCGGGAGATCGGGGAGCTGTTTTTT	CATREIGELFF
NA	NA	TRBV5-6	TRBJ1-2	TGTGCCAGCAGCTTGGATTTTCTTCGACTTTCTAACTATGGCTACACCTTC	CASSLDFLRLSNYGYTF
NA	NA	TRBV30	TRBJ1-4	TGTGCCTGGAGTGTACCGGTGCGGGAAAAACTGTTTTTT	CAWSVPVREKLFF
NA	TRBD2	TRBV7-3	TRBJ2-3	TGTGCCAGCAGTCGGACTAGCGGACGCACAGATACGCAGTATTTT	CASSRTSGRTDTQYF
NA	NA	TRBV28	TRBJ1-1	TGTGCCAGCAGCCCGGCGTTGGGGGCGACGACTGAAGCTTTCTTT	CASSPALGATTEAFF
once	TRBD2	TRBV27	TRBJ2-3	TGTGCCAGCAGTTTTCTTAGCGGGGTGACAGATACGCAGTATTTT	CASSFLSGVTDTQYF
NA	NA	TRBV7-2	TRBJ2-7	TGTGCCAGCAGCCCAACCGGGGGGCTACTGGACGAGCAGTACTTC	CASSPTGGLLDEQYF
NA	NA	TRBV11-2	TRBJ2-6	TGTGCCAGCAGCCCCCTATACGGGGCCAACGTCCTGACTTTC	CASSPLYGANVLTF
NA	NA	TRBV5-1	TRBJ2-7	TGCGCCAGCAGCTTGGGACTAGGAACCTACGAGCAGTACTTC	CASSLGLGTYEQYF
NA	TRBD1	TRBV28	TRBJ2-3	TGTGCCACCGAAGATGACAGGGGACGGGGTGATACGCAGTATTTT	CATEDDRGRGDTQYF
NA	NA	TRBV6-5	TRBJ1-1	TGTGCCAGCAGTTCCCCCGTTAAAGGGGGGGGCACTGAAGCTTTCTTT	CASSSPVKGGGTEAFF
NA	NA	TRBV7-2	TRBJ1-1	TGTGCCAGCAGCTTAGGGCAGGCGAACACTGAAGCTTTCTTT	CASSLGQANTEAFF
NA	TRBD1	TRBV7-9	TRBJ2-1	TGTGCCAGCAGCTTAGCAAGTTCCGGGACAGCCTCCTACAATGAGCAGTTCTTC	CASSLASSGTASYNEQFF
NA	NA	TRBV6-1	TRBJ1-2	TGTGCCAGCAGTGAACGTGACGGGAACTATGGCTACACCTTC	CASSERDGNYGYTF
once	TRBD2	TRBV7-3	TRBJ2-1	TGTGCCAGCAGCCGCGGGGGGGCCGGCTACAATGAGCAGTTCTTC	CASSRGGAGYNEQFF
NA	NA	TRBV12-2	TRBJ2-7	TGTGCAAGTCGCCCCCCTGTGGGACTAGCGGGAGGGCGCTACGAGCAGTACTTC	CASRPPVGLAGGRYEQYF
NA	NA	TRBV2	TRBJ1-1	TGTGCCAGCAGTGATGGGTTCGGGGGAAACACTGAAGCTTTCTTT	CASSDGFGGNTEAFF
few	TRBD1	TRBV27	TRBJ1-2	TGTGCCAGCAGTTGGGGGACAGGGGCTAACTATGGCTACACCTTC	CASSWGTGANYGYTF
NA	NA	TRBV6-6	TRBJ2-3	TGTGCCAGCAGTTTCGGAGTTTTTACAGATACGCAGTATTTT	CASSFGVFTDTQYF